Below are 5 T cell receptor beta chains sequenced from a single sample in a study of blood T cells in healthy people across ages. Together with a sample-barcoded 5' primer, a J-beta primer mix was included in a second PCR lasting roughly 6 to 12 cycles. From the 5' RACE reads, TCRdb called clonotypes with MiXCR, one entry per CDR3 protein. The data show 650,000 to 900,000 distinct CDR3 sequences, 55% to 65% seen once. Input material: blood. The receptors come from a man younger than 45 in good health.

This sequence joins TRBV6-2 or TRBV6-3 and TRBJ2-5; D might be TRBD1 (5 bases). The J call may be wrong; the DNA end is better matched by TRBJ2-7. The CDR3 totals 13 residues. CDR1 MNHEY and CDR2 SVGEGT come from the germline V gene. The CDR3 sequence: CASSLIMTVEQYF. DNA of the CDR3: TGTGCCAGCAGTCTAATTATGACAGTCGAGCAGTACTTC.

The gene calls are TRBV6-2 or TRBV6-3 and TRBJ2-1, with 11 positions matching TRBD2. This CDR3 contains 15 residues. Trimming cost V 6 bases and J 8 bases; bases outside gene matches: 9. From germline, CDR1 is MNHEY and CDR2 SVGEGT. In DNA, the CDR3 is TGTGCCAGCAGCTTAGCGGGGGGGTCTTTGTATGAGCAGTTCTTC. This codes for CASSLAGGSLYEQFF.

There are a few counts of this clonotype. The V and J genes are TRBV4-3 and TRBJ2-3; 9 bases agree with TRBD2. Losses at the gene ends were 3 bases for V and 3 bases for J; bases not matched to a gene: 7. The CDR3 is made up of 16 amino acids. Per germline, CDR1 LGHNA and CDR2 YSLEER. CDR3 coding DNA: TGCGCCAGCAGCCATCGCGGGGGGGCGGTAACAGATACGCAGTATTTT. Amino acid sequence: CASSHRGGAVTDTQYF.

The chain has TRBV6-2 or TRBV6-3 and TRBJ2-4; no clear D. The J call may be mistaken, given a closer DNA end match to TRBJ2-7. This CDR3 comprises 12 residues. The germline V gene encodes CDR1 MNHEY and CDR2 SVGEGT. In DNA form, the CDR3 reads TGTGCCAGCAGTTACGGGGTCAACGAGCAGTACTTC. Protein sequence: CASSYGVNEQYF.

The chain combines TRBV10-3 with TRBJ1-2; 7 bases are shared with TRBD1. The CDR3 is 16 amino acids. V shed 0 bases, J shed 3 bases, and the junction held 7 bases outside the gene matches. Germline assignment: CDR1 ENHRY and CDR2 SYGVKD. The CDR3 bases are TGTGCCATCAGTGAGTCACCGACAGGGCAGGACTATGGCTACACCTTC. This encodes CAISESPTGQDYGYTF.